The next 25 T cell receptor beta chains were all read from a single sample in a study of CD8 T cells in Susac syndrome (dated by TCRdb to about 2019). Libraries were made using the immunoSEQ multiplex PCR assay. RNA was extracted with the RNeasy kit and roughly 0.45 to 1 ug was reverse transcribed using random hexamers. In-frame beta chains were kept once TCRdb had trimmed the public reads at Q25 with fastp and called clones with MiXCR. Every CDR3 protein is listed once, alongside the most common genes and DNA of its rows. This sample has 120,000 to 150,000 distinct CDR3 sequences in its table, and roughly 95% of those were observed once. The ten largest account for less than 0.095% of the sample. Sequencing was carried out using CD4+ T cells from PBMCs. These receptors originate from a human donor in good health.

This clonotype was found once. This chain links TRBV12-3 or TRBV12-4 with TRBJ1-4, with D perhaps matching TRBD1 (6 bases). Trimming took off 7 bases at V and 8 bases at J, with 17 bases between the two ends. The CDR3 sequence is 14 residues long. The CDR3 DNA reads as TGTGCCAGCACCGGACAGTCGAGGATCGAAAAACTGTTTTTT. Its protein product is CASTGQSRIEKLFF.

The chain combines TRBV18 with TRBJ1-2; tentative D call: TRBD1 (5 bases). The CDR3 has 14 residues. The germline V gene encodes CDR1 KGHSH and CDR2 LQKENI. V dropped 3 bases and J dropped 0 bases, with 8 bases sitting between them. CDR3 sequence reads: CASSPAQANYGYTF. The CDR3 DNA reads as TGTGCCAGCTCACCCGCACAGGCTAACTATGGCTACACCTTC.

The rearrangement links TRBV7-9 to TRBJ2-3; possible D gene TRBD2, 7 bases. The CDR3 has 16 amino acids. Germline CDR1 is SEHNR and CDR2 is FQNEAQ (reference sequence). V gave up 5 bases and J gave up 2 bases, with 17 bases separating them. The CDR3 sequence is CASSRGAATPTDTQYF. The CDR3 bases are TGTGCCAGCAGCCGGGGGGCGGCTACCCCCACAGATACGCAGTATTTT.

The J gene is TRBJ2-1, the V gene TRBV19; the D gene is possibly TRBD2 (5 bases). This CDR3 has 14 residues. The germline CDR1 and CDR2 sequences are LNHDA and SQIVND (reference sequence). Trimming cost V 7 bases and J 5 bases, with 15 bases left between them. The CDR3 sequence: CASKRTNGDNEQFF. In DNA, the CDR3 is TGTGCCAGTAAGCGGACGAATGGGGACAATGAGCAGTTCTTC.

The V call is TRBV7-9, the J call TRBJ2-7; D not certain. Deletions cut 8 bases from V and 5 bases from J, with 13 bases between. The germline V gene encodes CDR1 SEHNR and CDR2 FQNEAQ (reference sequence). The CDR3 sequence is 12 residues long. Here the CDR3 DNA reads TGTGCCAGCGCTACTACCGTCGACGAGCAGTACTTC. Its translation: CASATTVDEQYF.

J is TRBJ2-1 and V is TRBV7-3; 7 bases match TRBD2. Per the germline V gene, CDR1 is SGHTA and CDR2 is FQGTGA. V was pared by 5 bases and J by 1 base, with 14 bases of the junction left unmatched. The CDR3 has 18 residues. The CDR3 region has the DNA TGTGCCAGCAGCCCGGGGGGAGTTTCCTATATTTCCTACAATGAGCAGTTCTTC. Translating it yields CASSPGGVSYISYNEQFF.

The CDR3 nucleotides read TGTGCCACCAGTGACCGGACAGGCGAGCAGTACTTC. This sequence encodes CATSDRTGEQYF. The V call is TRBV24-1, the J call TRBJ2-7; 7 bases are shared with TRBD1. CDR3 length: 12 residues. The V gene's germline CDR1 is KGHDR and CDR2 SFDVKD. V was pared by 4 bases and J by 6 bases, with 2 bases of the junction left unmatched.

The V call is TRBV29-1, the J call TRBJ2-3; possibly TRBD2 for D (5 bases). The germline gives CDR1 SQVTM, CDR2 ANQGSEA. This CDR3 is built from 12 residues. Trimming left V 4 bases short and J 10 bases short, with 15 bases between. This CDR3 reads CSVVGSPQAQYF. CDR3 bases: TGCAGCGTTGTGGGGAGCCCCCAGGCGCAGTATTTT.

The chain combines TRBV6-1 with TRBJ2-7, with a possible D match to TRBD1 (8 bases). Trimming left V 4 bases short and J 0 bases short, with 25 bases between. The CDR3 consists of 19 residues. The germline V gene has CDR1 MNHNS and CDR2 SASEGT. The CDR3, as DNA: TGTGCCAGCAGTGGGACAGGGTTGGTCGAGCGGGGCAGCTCCTACGAGCAGTACTTC. Protein product: CASSGTGLVERGSSYEQYF.

The J gene is TRBJ2-1, the V gene TRBV6-5; the D gene is possibly TRBD2 (6 bases). The CDR3 covers 14 residues. Germline CDR1 MNHEY, CDR2 SVGAGI. Trimming pared 6 bases from V and 4 bases from J, leaving 13 bases between. CDR3 nucleotides: TGTGCCAGCAGACTAGCTGTGGGATACAATGAGCAGTTCTTC. Encoded protein: CASRLAVGYNEQFF.

The V call is TRBV20-1, the J call TRBJ1-4; TRBD1 is a possible D gene (6 bases). The CDR3 is made up of 15 amino acids. Germline assignment: CDR1 DFQATT and CDR2 SNEGSKA (reference sequence). V gave up 5 bases and J gave up 7 bases, with 20 bases separating them. DNA of the CDR3: TGCAGTGCTTCCCGGTTTGGGGGGCCGCGTGAAAAACTGTTTTTT. The encoded protein is CSASRFGGPREKLFF.

The gene calls are TRBV6-5 and TRBJ1-1; D may be TRBD1 (5 bases). The CDR3 totals 12 residues. Germline V gives CDR1 MNHEY, CDR2 SVGAGI. Trimming removed 6 bases at V and 5 bases at J, with 10 bases between. DNA of the CDR3: TGTGCCAGCAGCGCAGGGAATACTGAAGCTTTCTTT. Its translation: CASSAGNTEAFF.

This chain joins TRBV7-2 and TRBJ2-3, with a tentative D call TRBD2 (8 bases). The CDR3 has 15 amino acids. Germline V gene data show CDR1 as SGHTA and CDR2 as FQGNSA. The V end was cut by 5 bases, the J end by 4 bases, with 16 bases between. This chain's CDR3 is CASSPGGSGADTQYF. In nucleotides, the CDR3 is TGTGCCAGCAGCCCAGGGGGTAGCGGGGCAGATACGCAGTATTTT.

J is TRBJ2-5 and V is TRBV5-4; the D gene could be TRBD1 or TRBD2 (5 bases each). V lost 1 base and J 5 bases, leaving 15 bases between the germline ends. The CDR3 covers 15 residues. CDR1 and CDR2 from the germline V gene are SGHNT and YYREEE (reference sequence). CDR3: CASSLTSGTPETQYF. As DNA, the CDR3 is TGTGCCAGCAGCTTGACTTCCGGGACGCCGGAGACCCAGTACTTC.

The chain joins TRBV5-1 to TRBJ2-6, with D hard to call. V lost 0 bases, J lost 2 bases, and 9 bases lay in between. Germline V CDR1 and CDR2: SGHRS, YFSETQ. The CDR3 sequence is 16 residues long. The CDR3 sequence: CASSLGGAPGANVLTF. CDR3 coding DNA: TGCGCCAGCAGCTTGGGAGGAGCTCCTGGGGCCAACGTCCTGACTTTC.

CDR3 bases: TGTGCCAGCAGGAAGGAGTCGGGGTCCGGGGGCACTGAAGCTTTCTTT. Its translation is CASRKESGSGGTEAFF. The V and J genes are TRBV12-3 or TRBV12-4 and TRBJ1-1; weak D call: TRBD1 (5 bases). Trimming shortened V by 6 bases and J by 4 bases, and 21 bases separated the two germline ends. CDR3 length: 16 residues.

The V gene is TRBV20-1, the J gene TRBJ1-5, with 9 nucleotides matching TRBD1. J lost 1 base, V lost 1 base, and 11 bases had no gene match. The CDR3 runs to 18 residues. The germline V gene encodes CDR1 DFQATT and CDR2 SNEGSKA (reference sequence). DNA of the CDR3: TGCAGTGCTAGAGGGGGAGTTGCGGGACAGGGAAGCAATCAGCCCCAGCATTTT. It encodes CSARGGVAGQGSNQPQHF.

The chain has TRBV2 and TRBJ2-2; TRBD1 is a possible D gene (7 bases). Germline V CDR1 and CDR2: SNHLY, FYNNEI. V was cut by 8 bases and J by 5 bases, with 18 bases left in between. This CDR3 contains 15 residues. Here the CDR3 reads CASRHQGGGTGELFF. In DNA form, the CDR3 reads TGTGCCAGCCGCCACCAGGGGGGTGGGACCGGGGAGCTGTTTTTT.

V is TRBV15 and J is TRBJ1-1; TRBD1 might be the D (5 bases). The CDR3 runs 14 residues. V lost 5 bases, J lost 6 bases, and 16 bases lay in between. The germline V gene encodes CDR1 LNHNV and CDR2 YYDKDF (reference sequence). The CDR3 loop is CATSRGPSLAEAFF. The DNA for the CDR3 is TGTGCCACCAGCCGGGGACCTTCGTTGGCTGAAGCTTTCTTT.

The gene calls are TRBV29-1 and TRBJ2-5; D gene ambiguous. The length of the CDR3 is 13 residues. Trimming stripped 2 bases from V and 1 base from J, with 8 bases between. Germline assignment: CDR1 SQVTM and CDR2 ANQGSEA. CDR3 residues: CSVERRVQETQYF. CDR3 nucleotides: TGCAGCGTTGAAAGACGGGTCCAAGAGACCCAGTACTTC. Full variable domain (rest looked up from reference TRBV29-1 and TRBJ2-5): SAVISQKPSRDICQRGTSLTIQCQVDSQVTMMFWYRQQPGQSLTLIATANQGSEATYESGFVIDKFPISRPNLTFSTLTVSNMSPEDSSIYLCSVERRVQETQYFGPGTRLLVL.

The rearrangement links TRBV9 to TRBJ1-3, with a possible D match to TRBD1 (5 bases). The CDR3 has 21 residues. In germline, CDR1 is SGDLS, CDR2 YYNGEE. Trimming took 4 bases from V and 0 from J, leaving 29 bases between them. CDR3 loop: CASSPRTGGRIPTSSGNTIYF. CDR3 nucleotides: TGTGCCAGCAGCCCCCGTACGGGGGGACGTATTCCTACGAGCTCTGGAAACACCATATATTTT.

This chain links TRBV4-2 with TRBJ2-1, with D possibly TRBD2 on 5 matching bases. This CDR3 comprises 16 residues. Germline V gene sequence: CDR1 LGHNA, CDR2 YNFKEQ. V was trimmed by 4 bases and J by 2 bases, leaving 15 bases between them. The CDR3 here is CASSRETSSAYNEQFF. CDR3 bases: TGTGCCAGCAGCCGAGAAACTAGTAGCGCCTACAATGAGCAGTTCTTC.

This chain connects TRBV4-2 to TRBJ2-7, with D possibly being TRBD2 (6 bases). This CDR3 spans 14 amino acids. From germline, CDR1 is LGHNA and CDR2 YNFKEQ. With 7 bases removed from V and 1 base from J, the gap between germline ends came to 14 bases. The CDR3 protein is CASTTEAGSYEQYF. The CDR3 DNA sequence: TGTGCCAGCACCACCGAGGCGGGATCCTACGAGCAGTACTTC.

V is TRBV28 and J is TRBJ2-7; 9 bases match TRBD2. Germline V gene data show CDR1 as MDHEN and CDR2 as SYDVKM. The CDR3 is 17 residues long. V shed 6 bases, J shed 2 bases, and the junction held 14 bases outside the gene matches. The CDR3 region has the DNA TGTGCCAGCAGCCCAGCAGCCCCGGGACTAGCAACCTACGAGCAGTACTTC. Translated: CASSPAAPGLATYEQYF.

The genes are TRBV9 and TRBJ2-5, with 7 bases fitting TRBD1. The CDR3 is 13 residues long. CDR1 is SGDLS and CDR2 is YYNGEE in the germline V gene. Trimming at V came to 5 bases and at J to 1 base, leaving 2 bases not matched to a gene. CDR3 sequence (DNA): TGTGCCAGCAGAAGGGACAGCCAAGAGACCCAGTACTTC. Amino acids: CASRRDSQETQYF.